This TCR beta chain is drawn from a study of T cell responses to AZD1222 COVID-19 vaccine. Profiling relied on immunoSEQ multiplex PCR, and the TCRdb table lists in-frame clones only, not all of them. Counted here are 150,000 to 200,000 clones, around 92% occurring once; the ten biggest clones make up about 2.3%. This TCR was recovered from an adult in good health. Sequenced here: peripheral blood, sampled on day 0 of AZD1222 vaccination.

This CDR3 is CASSLLQVSNSPLHF. The CDR3 DNA is TGTGCCAGTAGCCTGCTTCAGGTGTCTAATTCACCCCTCCACTTT. J is TRBJ1-6 and V is TRBV19; D not certain. V was shortened by 6 bases and J by 6 bases, with 15 bases between the two germline ends. Germline V gene data show CDR1 as LNHDA and CDR2 as SQIVND (reference sequence). This CDR3 contains 15 residues.